The rows below give T cell receptor beta chains drawn from one sample of a study of blood T cell repertoires in COVID-19. The assay was immunoSEQ multiplex PCR, and TCRdb's table has in-frame clones only and misses some. Among approximately 160,000 clones listed, under 80% were seen once. The sequenced sample consisted of peripheral blood. The receptor source for this set is a man between 65 and 85 years old with acute or convalescent COVID-19. Each CDR3 is given with its conserved first and last residue. The order of the fields is D gene, V gene, clone size, J gene, CDR3 DNA, CDR3 protein. A D gene is named only where the DNA matches it firmly. The size entry is marked missing in some rows and otherwise reads once, few, many or a size class.

NA	TRBV12-3/TRBV12-4	NA	TRBJ1-2	TGTGCCAGCAGCGAGCAGGGGTCCAAGGGCTACACCTTC	CASSEQGSKGYTF
TRBD2	TRBV30	NA	TRBJ2-7	TGTGCCTGGAGGGGGAGGGGCGCGGGATACGAGCAGTACTTC	CAWRGRGAGYEQYF
NA	TRBV5-1	NA	TRBJ2-5	TGCGCCAGCAGCTACCAGGCGGGTTTGGAGACCCAGTACTTC	CASSYQAGLETQYF
NA	TRBV4-2	NA	TRBJ2-1	TGTGCCAGCAGAAACAGGGCGAACTACAATGAGCAGTTCTTC	CASRNRANYNEQFF
NA	TRBV28	NA	TRBJ1-2	TGTGCCAGTAAATTTACTAACTATGGCTACACCTTC	CASKFTNYGYTF
TRBD1	TRBV28	NA	TRBJ1-4	TGTGCCAGCAGTTCTCCAGTAACAGGGGCGATTAATGAAAAACTGTTTTTT	CASSSPVTGAINEKLFF
NA	TRBV6-1	few	TRBJ2-7	TGTGCCAGCAGTGAAGACACAGGACATATCTACGAGCAGTACTTC	CASSEDTGHIYEQYF
NA	TRBV7-2	once	TRBJ2-3	TGTGCCAGCTCGAGGCGGGCGGGAATGGACACAGATACGCAGTATTTT	CASSRRAGMDTDTQYF
NA	TRBV19	NA	TRBJ2-1	TGTGCCAGTAGTATGTACTCCTACAATGAGCAGTTCTTC	CASSMYSYNEQFF
NA	TRBV5-1	NA	TRBJ2-1	TGCGCCAGCAGCCCAGTTTGGAGCTCCTACAATGAGCAGTTCTTC	CASSPVWSSYNEQFF
TRBD1	TRBV24-1	NA	TRBJ2-3	TGTGCCACCAGTGATTTCCGGGACAGGGTGTATTTT	CATSDFRDRVYF
TRBD1	TRBV6-1	NA	TRBJ1-5	TGTGCCAGCAGTGAAGGGACAGGGCAGCCCCAGCATTTT	CASSEGTGQPQHF
TRBD2	TRBV7-6	NA	TRBJ2-7	TGTGCCAGCAGTTTTAATAGCGGGAGCTCCTACGAGCAGTACTTC	CASSFNSGSSYEQYF
NA	TRBV2	NA	TRBJ1-2	TGTGCCAGCACCCCGGGGGGAAGAGTCGATGGCTACACCTTC	CASTPGGRVDGYTF
TRBD1	TRBV5-1	few	TRBJ1-1	TGCGCCAGCAGCTTGGAGGGGGCTGACACTGAAGCTTTCTTT	CASSLEGADTEAFF
TRBD1	TRBV19	NA	TRBJ1-2	TGTGCCAGCAGAGACAGGGCGAACTATGGCTACACCTTC	CASRDRANYGYTF
TRBD2	TRBV28	NA	TRBJ2-5	TGTGCCAGCAGTTTCCCGCGGGGGGGCCAAGTGACCCAGTACTTC	CASSFPRGGQVTQYF
NA	TRBV7-9	NA	TRBJ2-1	TGTGCCAGCAGCCTGAACTCCGACAATGAGCAGTTCTTC	CASSLNSDNEQFF
TRBD2	TRBV27	NA	TRBJ2-3	TGTGCCAGCAGCGGGACTAGCGGGAACACAGATACGCAGTATTTT	CASSGTSGNTDTQYF
NA	TRBV11-2	NA	TRBJ1-1	TGTGCCAGCAGCTTACGGGCAGGACTAGTGAACACTGAAGCTTTCTTT	CASSLRAGLVNTEAFF
TRBD2	TRBV6-5	once	TRBJ2-5	TGTGCCAGCAGTTACCTAGCGGGAGGGGGGGCAGAGACCCAGTACTTC	CASSYLAGGGAETQYF
TRBD1	TRBV6-6	once	TRBJ1-2	TGTGCCAGCAGCTTGGACAGGGGGTCCTATGGCTACACCTTC	CASSLDRGSYGYTF
TRBD2	TRBV28	NA	TRBJ2-1	TGTGCCAGCAGTCTCCCGGGGGGGGAGCAGTTCTTC	CASSLPGGEQFF
NA	TRBV7-2	NA	TRBJ2-2	TGTGCCAGCAGCTTAGGGGCCGGCCCTACCGGGGAGCTGTTTTTT	CASSLGAGPTGELFF
NA	TRBV2	few	TRBJ2-7	TGTGCCAGCATAATCGCCCCTGCGAGCCACTACGAGCAGTACTTC	CASIIAPASHYEQYF
TRBD2	TRBV10-3	once	TRBJ2-2	TGTGCCTCCCACCGGCTAGCGGGTGCGAACACCGGGGAGCTGTTTTTT	CASHRLAGANTGELFF
TRBD1	TRBV19	NA	TRBJ1-2	TGTGCCAGTCGCCCTACGGGACAGCTCTACACCTTC	CASRPTGQLYTF
NA	TRBV11-2	NA	TRBJ2-7	TGTGCCAGCAGCTTAGCGGGGGTTACCTACGAGCAGTACTTC	CASSLAGVTYEQYF
NA	TRBV19	NA	TRBJ1-1	TGTGCCAGTAGTGTACAGGGACGGAGGAACACTGAAGCTTTCTTT	CASSVQGRRNTEAFF
NA	TRBV3-1/TRBV3-2	once	TRBJ2-2	TGTGCCAGCAGCCAAGCAGGTTCCACGAACACCGGGGGGCTGTTTTTT	CASSQAGSTNTGGLFF
NA	TRBV11-3	NA	TRBJ2-5	TGTGCCAGCAGCCCGGGGGGCGGGCAAGAGACCCAGTACTTC	CASSPGGGQETQYF
TRBD1	TRBV4-1	few	TRBJ1-4	TGCGCCAGCAGCCCTGGGACAGCTAATGAAAAACTGTTTTTT	CASSPGTANEKLFF
NA	TRBV5-1	NA	TRBJ2-1	TGCGCCAGCAGCTTGGGTGGGACAACATCCTACAATGAGCAGTTCTTC	CASSLGGTTSYNEQFF
NA	TRBV6-5	NA	TRBJ2-4	TGTGCCAGCAGTCGGGCGGGTTCCAAAAACATTCAGTACTTC	CASSRAGSKNIQYF
NA	TRBV6-5	NA	TRBJ2-7	TGTGCCAGCACAGGAGGGGACTACGAGCAGTACTTC	CASTGGDYEQYF
NA	TRBV6-5	NA	TRBJ1-3	TGTGCCAGCAGTTCCCCCACAGTGCTCGGAAACACCATATATTTT	CASSSPTVLGNTIYF
TRBD1	TRBV25-1	NA	TRBJ2-7	TGTGCCAGCAGCCGGGACAGGGGCTCCTACGAGCAGTACTTC	CASSRDRGSYEQYF
TRBD1	TRBV7-8	NA	TRBJ2-7	TGTGCCAGCAGCTTAGCGGACAGGGGACCCTACGAGCAGTACTTC	CASSLADRGPYEQYF
NA	TRBV20-1	NA	TRBJ2-7	TGCAGTGCTAGTCGCAGGGGCGACTCCTACGAGCAGTACTTC	CSASRRGDSYEQYF
TRBD2	TRBV28	NA	TRBJ2-7	TGTGCCAGCAGTACGGGGGGGGGACCGTTCTCCTACGAGCAGTACTTC	CASSTGGGPFSYEQYF
TRBD2	TRBV5-4	NA	TRBJ2-3	TGTGCCAGCAGCCCGGGGGGGGGTTGGATAGGTACGCAGTATTTT	CASSPGGGWIGTQYF
NA	TRBV10-1	few	TRBJ2-2	TGCGCCAGCACAGAGTCTGGGGGCCCGAACACCGGGGAGCTGTTTTTT	CASTESGGPNTGELFF
NA	TRBV6-1	few	TRBJ2-7	TGTGCCAGCAGTGAGACCCGGGTCCCGAATCGTCACGAGCAGTACTTC	CASSETRVPNRHEQYF
NA	TRBV7-9	few	TRBJ2-2	TGTGCCAGCAGCGCCTCGGCGGGGAGGAACACCGGGGAGCTGTTTTTT	CASSASAGRNTGELFF
NA	TRBV28	NA	TRBJ1-5	TGTGCCAGCAGCCCTCCCGGAGGGGTCAGCAATCAGCCCCAGCATTTT	CASSPPGGVSNQPQHF
NA	TRBV21-1	NA	TRBJ1-1	TGTGCCAGCGGGGGGCAGGGGGCAGAAACTGAAGCTTTCTTT	CASGGQGAETEAFF
TRBD1	TRBV6-5	NA	TRBJ1-2	TGTGCCAGCAGACCGCAGGGGGCGATCTATGGCTACACCTTC	CASRPQGAIYGYTF
TRBD1	TRBV28	few	TRBJ2-7	TGTGCCAGCACCGGACAGGGTCACGAGCAGTACTTC	CASTGQGHEQYF
TRBD2	TRBV19	NA	TRBJ2-1	TGTGCCAGTAGACCCGGGACTAGCGGGAGTAGCTCCTACAATGAGCAGTTCTTC	CASRPGTSGSSSYNEQFF
NA	TRBV5-4	NA	TRBJ1-2	TGTGCCAGCAGAACCCGGGCGGGGATAATTAATGGCTACACCTTC	CASRTRAGIINGYTF
NA	TRBV28	few	TRBJ1-1	TGTGCCAGCAGTTTTTATTACAGCGGGGTGGGGAACACTGAAGCTTTCTTT	CASSFYYSGVGNTEAFF
NA	TRBV3-1/TRBV3-2	NA	TRBJ2-2	TGTGCCAGCAGCCACTATCGCGACGGGGGCGGGGAGCTGTTTTTT	CASSHYRDGGGELFF